The 19 T cell receptor beta chains in this list originate from one sample, sequenced in a study of T cell responses to AZD1222 COVID-19 vaccine. Clones were sequenced by immunoSEQ multiplex PCR, and TCRdb holds only the in-frame ones, with some missing. This sample has around 160,000 clones, with roughly 88% found just once. The sample consisted of peripheral blood, taken on day 0 of AZD1222 vaccination. These TCRs come from an adult in good health.

The chain recombines TRBV7-2 with TRBJ2-5, with 10 bases lining up with TRBD2. Trimming removed 3 bases from V and 4 bases from J; junction bases left unmatched: 2. Germline V lookup: CDR1 SGHTA, CDR2 FQGNSA. This CDR3 spans 14 amino acids. The CDR3 region has the DNA TGTGCCAGCAGCTTCTCTAGCGGGGGAGAGACCCAGTACTTC. Translating gives CASSFSSGGETQYF.

The table lists this clone with a few counts. The V gene is TRBV24-1, the J gene TRBJ1-5; 7 nucleotides line up with TRBD1. The germline V gene encodes CDR1 KGHDR and CDR2 SFDVKD. Trimming cost V 3 bases and J 5 bases; bases outside gene matches: 6. The length of the CDR3 is 15 residues. The CDR3 is CATSDRNRGDQPQHF. The CDR3 coding sequence is TGTGCCACCAGTGATCGCAACAGGGGTGATCAGCCCCAGCATTTT.

This clone was seen once. This chain uses TRBV5-5 with TRBJ1-5, with D uncertain. Trimming took off 4 bases at V and 5 bases at J, with 19 bases between the two ends. From germline, CDR1 is SGHKS and CDR2 YYEKEE (reference sequence). This CDR3 has 16 amino acids. The CDR3 loop is CASSQGGWQPYQPQHF. CDR3 sequence (DNA): TGTGCCAGCAGCCAAGGAGGGTGGCAGCCCTATCAGCCCCAGCATTTT.

V gene TRBV28 combines with J gene TRBJ1-2; D gene unclear. V lost 10 bases and J 7 bases, leaving 22 bases between the germline ends. Germline V gives CDR1 MDHEN, CDR2 SYDVKM. CDR3 size: 14 residues. CDR3 nucleotides: TGTGCCACCATTTCAATTAGGGAACGGAGTGGCTACACCTTC. This codes for CATISIRERSGYTF.

CDR3 protein: CASRPGVGRGEQETQYF. As DNA, the CDR3 is TGTGCCAGCAGACCCGGGGTGGGGCGGGGAGAACAAGAGACCCAGTACTTC. The chain links TRBV7-9 to TRBJ2-5; TRBD2 is a possible D gene (6 bases). The CDR3 contains 17 residues. Germline V gene data show CDR1 as SEHNR and CDR2 as FQNEAQ (reference sequence). V was shortened by 6 bases and J by 2 bases, with 22 bases between the two germline ends. The entire variable domain, with the rest obtained from reference TRBV7-9 and TRBJ2-5, is as follows: DTGVSQNPRHKITKRGQNVTFRCDPISEHNRLYWYRQTLGQGPEFLTYFQNEAQLEKSRLLSDRFSAERPKGSFSTLEIQRTEQGDSAMYLCASRPGVGRGEQETQYFGPGTRLLVL.

The chain recombines TRBV28 with TRBJ1-2, with D uncertain. Trimming pared 3 bases from V and 13 bases from J, leaving 12 bases between. Germline loops: CDR1 MDHEN, CDR2 SYDVKM. There are 11 residues in the CDR3. The CDR3 DNA sequence: TGTGCCAGCAGTTTGACCAGACTTCCCACCTTC. This codes for CASSLTRLPTF.

J is TRBJ2-2 and V is TRBV7-2; D is possibly TRBD1 (6 bases). V was cut by 1 base and J by 0 bases, with 15 bases left in between. CDR1 and CDR2 from the germline V gene are SGHTA and FQGNSA. The CDR3 contains 18 residues. The CDR3 sequence: CASSLVMGAGPNTGELFF. The CDR3 DNA reads as TGTGCCAGCAGCTTAGTCATGGGGGCCGGACCGAACACCGGGGAGCTGTTTTTT.

The chain joins TRBV27 to TRBJ2-7; the match to TRBD1 covers 9 bases. Germline V gives CDR1 MNHEY, CDR2 SMNVEV (reference sequence). V was clipped by 2 bases and J by 5 bases; unmatched bases: 10. This CDR3 contains 16 residues. CDR3 residues: CASSLETGGRRDEQYF. CDR3 DNA: TGTGCCAGCAGTTTAGAAACAGGGGGCCGCAGAGACGAGCAGTACTTC.

The table lists this clone with many counts. In DNA, the CDR3 is TGTGCCAGCAGCCGGGGGTGGGACAAGGCGGTCCGGGGCTACACCTTC. Translated, it gives CASSRGWDKAVRGYTF. V and J are TRBV11-2 and TRBJ1-2, with D maybe TRBD1 (6 bases). The CDR3 covers 16 residues. Germline CDR1 SGHAT, CDR2 FQNNGV. Trimming shortened V by 5 bases and J by 8 bases, and 24 bases separated the two germline ends. Drawing the rest from reference TRBV11-2 and TRBJ1-2, the complete variable domain is EAGVAQSPRYKIIEKRQSVAFWCNPISGHATLYWYQQILGQGPKLLIQFQNNGVVDDSQLPKDRFSAERLKGVDSTLKIQPAKLEDSAVYLCASSRGWDKAVRGYTFGSGTRLTVV.

This clone has a handful of counts. The V call is TRBV10-3, the J call TRBJ1-1; D is possibly TRBD1 (6 bases). This CDR3 has 15 residues. V shed 2 bases and J shed 1 base, with 11 bases lying between them. CDR1 is ENHRY and CDR2 is SYGVKD in the germline V gene. Written as DNA, the CDR3 is TGTGCCATCAGTGAGACAGGGTCCGCGAACACTGAAGCTTTCTTT. Its translation: CAISETGSANTEAFF.

The rearrangement joins TRBV6-5 to TRBJ1-6, with 8 bases identical to TRBD1. CDR3 length equals 14 residues. V gave up 7 bases and J gave up 10 bases; unmatched junction bases: 9. The V gene's germline CDR1 is MNHEY and CDR2 SVGAGI. CDR3 residues: CASTADRGWSPLHF. CDR3 coding DNA: TGTGCCAGCACCGCAGACAGGGGTTGGTCACCCCTCCACTTT.

This chain connects TRBV15 to TRBJ2-5; D possibly corresponds to TRBD1 (5 bases). CDR1 and CDR2 from the germline V gene are LNHNV and YYDKDF (reference sequence). The CDR3 runs 13 residues. Deletions cut 0 bases from V and 4 bases from J, with 6 bases between. The CDR3 sequence is CATSRDQGETQYF. CDR3 bases: TGTGCCACCAGCAGAGATCAGGGAGAGACCCAGTACTTC.

J is TRBJ1-5 and V is TRBV2; D remains ambiguous. Trimming removed 4 bases at V and 0 bases at J, with 10 bases between. The CDR3 is 15 residues long. Germline CDR1 and CDR2: SNHLY and FYNNEI. CDR3 in DNA: TGTGCCAGCAGTGTCCACCGAAATAGCAATCAGCCCCAGCATTTT. The encoded protein is CASSVHRNSNQPQHF.

The chain joins TRBV28 to TRBJ2-5; TRBD2 matches at 12 bases. Germline values: CDR1 MDHEN, CDR2 SYDVKM. Trimming cost V 5 bases and J 5 bases; bases outside gene matches: 3. The CDR3 spans 14 residues. CDR3 bases: TGTGCCAGCAGTGATACTAGCGGGGGGGAGACCCAGTACTTC. Protein: CASSDTSGGETQYF.

This chain links TRBV28 with TRBJ1-5; D may be TRBD1 (5 bases). This CDR3 has 16 amino acids. Looked up from germline, CDR1 is MDHEN and CDR2 is SYDVKM. V lost 6 bases and J 1 base, leaving 16 bases between the germline ends. CDR3 loop: CASSARGRGSNQPQHF. CDR3 in DNA: TGTGCCAGCAGCGCTCGGGGGAGGGGAAGCAATCAGCCCCAGCATTTT.

This chain links TRBV5-4 with TRBJ2-3; 7 nucleotides align to TRBD1. After removal of 0 bases from V and 7 bases from J, the junction contained 2 bases not matched to a gene. Germline-derived CDR1 and CDR2 are SGHNT and YYREEE (reference sequence). This CDR3 spans 13 amino acids. This CDR3 is CASSLGQGYTQYF. The CDR3 region has the DNA TGTGCCAGCAGCTTGGGACAGGGTTATACGCAGTATTTT.

This rearrangement joins TRBV13 to TRBJ1-5; no firm D call. This CDR3 is built from 14 residues. From germline, CDR1 is PRHDT and CDR2 FYEKMQ (reference sequence). V lost 2 bases, J lost 3 bases, and 8 bases lay in between. CDR3 DNA: TGTGCCAGCAGCTTAAGAGCAGACAATCAGCCCCAGCATTTT. Translated: CASSLRADNQPQHF.

V and J are TRBV6-2 or TRBV6-3 and TRBJ1-5; possibly TRBD1 for D (6 bases). Looked up from germline, CDR1 is MNHEY and CDR2 is SVGEGT. V was pared by 3 bases and J by 5 bases, with 17 bases between. The CDR3 is 16 amino acids. In nucleotides, the CDR3 is TGTGCCAGCAGTTATGCAGGGGCAGGGATCCATCAGCCCCAGCATTTT. Amino acids: CASSYAGAGIHQPQHF.

Points on this clone: The junction departs from the called germline gene at one end, perhaps through a read error. J is TRBJ1-1 and V is TRBV5-1, with TRBD1 matching over 9 bases. From germline, CDR1 is SGHRS and CDR2 YFSETQ. This CDR3 comprises 14 residues. The CDR3 nucleotides are TGCGCCAGCAGTGGCGACAGGGGGAGGCTTAGGGACATTTTT. Its protein is CASSGDRGRLRDIF.